A selection of T cell receptor beta chains follows, all from one sample in a study of cytomegalovirus exposure and HLA in healthy donors. Produced via immunoSEQ multiplex PCR; TCRdb's table is partial and in-frame only. The data contain under 200,000 clones, around 83% of them singletons. Sequences were obtained from PBMCs. The receptors stem from a man in his forties in good health and CMV-seropositive. Both conserved end residues are part of each CDR3. The D gene is left open where the match is weak. Only some rows state a clone size, as once, few, many or a class for expanded clones.

CDR3 protein | CDR3 DNA | J gene | clone size | CDR3 length | D gene | V gene
CASRRQGRDTEAFF | TGTGCCAGCAGGAGACAGGGACGGGACACTGAAGCTTTCTTT | TRBJ1-1 | NA | 14 | TRBD1 | TRBV14
CASSEWGRPSLNEQFF | TGTGCCAGCAGTGAATGGGGGCGGCCTAGCTTAAATGAGCAGTTCTTC | TRBJ2-1 | NA | 16 | NA | TRBV6-1
CASRLTGLLNYGYTF | TGTGCCAGTAGACTGACAGGCTTACTAAACTATGGCTACACCTTC | TRBJ1-2 | NA | 15 | NA | TRBV19
CASSQDFTGTFYEQYF | TGCGCCAGCAGCCAAGACTTCACCGGGACATTCTACGAGCAGTACTTC | TRBJ2-7 | NA | 16 | NA | TRBV4-3
CASQERAGGYYEQYF | TGTGCCAGCCAAGAGAGGGCAGGGGGGTACTACGAGCAGTACTTC | TRBJ2-7 | NA | 15 | NA | TRBV7-8
CAISFSSRTDTQYF | TGTGCCATCAGTTTTAGTTCCCGCACAGATACGCAGTATTTT | TRBJ2-3 | NA | 14 | NA | TRBV10-3
CASSLLGQGSSETQYF | TGTGCCAGCAGCTTGCTGGGGCAAGGCAGTTCAGAGACCCAGTACTTC | TRBJ2-5 | NA | 16 | NA | TRBV5-5
CASSDASGSEQYF | TGTGCCAGCAGTGACGCTAGCGGGAGCGAGCAGTACTTC | TRBJ2-7 | NA | 13 | TRBD2 | TRBV6-4
CASSPRQGKTSYEQYF | TGTGCCAGCAGCCCAAGACAGGGGAAAACCTCCTACGAGCAGTACTTC | TRBJ2-7 | NA | 16 | TRBD1 | TRBV7-2
CAWGTGQLQETQYF | TGTGCCTGGGGAACGGGACAGCTCCAAGAGACCCAGTACTTC | TRBJ2-5 | NA | 14 | TRBD1 | TRBV30
CASSLRTGTNEQFF | TGTGCCAGCAGCCTGCGGACAGGGACGAATGAGCAGTTCTTC | TRBJ2-1 | few | 14 | TRBD1 | TRBV7-9
CASSVQSGVLNTEAFF | TGTGCCAGCAGCGTACAGTCCGGGGTCCTGAACACTGAAGCTTTCTTT | TRBJ1-1 | once | 16 | NA | TRBV9
CSSSLRAEGYTF | TGTTCCAGCAGCCTACGAGCGGAAGGCTACACCTTC | TRBJ1-2 | NA | 12 | NA | TRBV7-9
CASSLGQGVYEQYF | TGTGCCAGTAGTCTCGGACAGGGTGTCTACGAGCAGTACTTC | TRBJ2-7 | NA | 14 | TRBD1 | TRBV19
CASSVGSGIYEQYF | TGTGCCAGCAGCGTAGGTAGCGGGATCTACGAGCAGTACTTC | TRBJ2-7 | NA | 14 | TRBD2 | TRBV9
CASSPTIGSAYNEQFF | TGTGCCAGCAGCCCCACGATTGGGAGCGCCTACAATGAGCAGTTCTTC | TRBJ2-1 | NA | 16 | NA | TRBV7-2
CASVLVMGNQPQHF | TGTGCCAGCGTCTTAGTGATGGGCAATCAGCCCCAGCATTTT | TRBJ1-5 | NA | 14 | NA | TRBV6-1
CASSLGRVTGELFF | TGTGCCAGCAGCTTGGGCAGGGTAACCGGGGAGCTGTTTTTT | TRBJ2-2 | NA | 14 | NA | TRBV7-2
CAWPGTSNTEAFF | TGTGCCTGGCCAGGGACATCGAACACTGAAGCTTTCTTT | TRBJ1-1 | NA | 13 | NA | TRBV30
CASSLGQGNTEAFF | TGTGCCAGCAGCTTAGGACAGGGGAACACTGAAGCTTTCTTT | TRBJ1-1 | few | 14 | TRBD1 | TRBV11-3
CASSRTGVNTEAFF | TGTGCCAGCAGCCGAACAGGGGTGAACACTGAAGCTTTCTTT | TRBJ1-1 | NA | 14 | TRBD1 | TRBV5-5
CASSEAGAGYTF | TGTGCCAGCAGTGAAGCGGGGGCCGGCTACACCTTC | TRBJ1-2 | once | 12 | NA | TRBV6-1
CASSFSINTGELFF | TGCGCCAGCAGTTTCAGTATCAACACCGGGGAGCTGTTTTTT | TRBJ2-2 | NA | 14 | NA | TRBV10-1
CASCTSGRTPEQFF | TGTGCCAGCTGTACTAGCGGGAGAACTCCCGAGCAGTTCTTC | TRBJ2-1 | NA | 14 | TRBD2 | TRBV5-6
CASSLGLGGAGSPLHF | TGTGCCAGCAGCTTAGGTCTAGGGGGCGCGGGATCACCCCTCCACTTT | TRBJ1-6 | NA | 16 | TRBD1 | TRBV7-2
CASSGERDYEQYF | TGTGCCAGCAGTGGGGAGCGGGACTACGAGCAGTACTTC | TRBJ2-7 | NA | 13 | TRBD2 | TRBV2